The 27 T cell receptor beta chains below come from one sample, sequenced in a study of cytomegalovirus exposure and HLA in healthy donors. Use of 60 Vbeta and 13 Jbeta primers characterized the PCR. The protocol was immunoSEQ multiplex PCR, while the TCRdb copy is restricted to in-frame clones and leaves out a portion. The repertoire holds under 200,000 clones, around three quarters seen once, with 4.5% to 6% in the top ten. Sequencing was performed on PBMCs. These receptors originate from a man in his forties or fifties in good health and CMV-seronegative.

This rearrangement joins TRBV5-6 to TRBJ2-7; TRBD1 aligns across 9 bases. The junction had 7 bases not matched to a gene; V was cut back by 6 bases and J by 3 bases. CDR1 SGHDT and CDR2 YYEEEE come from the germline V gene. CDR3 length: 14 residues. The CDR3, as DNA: TGTGCCAGCACCTTCCGGGGACAGGGCTACGAGCAGTACTTC. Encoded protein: CASTFRGQGYEQYF.

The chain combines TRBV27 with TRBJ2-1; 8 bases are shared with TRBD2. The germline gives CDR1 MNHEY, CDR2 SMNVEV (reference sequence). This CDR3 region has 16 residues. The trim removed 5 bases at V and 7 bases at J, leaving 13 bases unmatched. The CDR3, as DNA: TGTGCCAGCAGTCCCTCGGGGGGGCCGCGTGAAAATGAGCAGTTCTTC. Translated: CASSPSGGPRENEQFF.

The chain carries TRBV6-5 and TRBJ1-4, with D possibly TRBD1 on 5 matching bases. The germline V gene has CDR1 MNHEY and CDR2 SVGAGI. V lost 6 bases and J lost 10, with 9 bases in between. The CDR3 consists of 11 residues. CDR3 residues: CASSDSVKLFF. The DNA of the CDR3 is TGTGCCAGCAGCGACAGTGTAAAACTGTTTTTT.

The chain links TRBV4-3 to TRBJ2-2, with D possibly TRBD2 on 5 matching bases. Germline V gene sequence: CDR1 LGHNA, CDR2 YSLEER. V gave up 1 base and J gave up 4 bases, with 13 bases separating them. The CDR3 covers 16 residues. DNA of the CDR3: TGCGCCAGCAGCCAAGCCGTTCGGGATCCCACCGGGGAGCTGTTTTTT. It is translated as CASSQAVRDPTGELFF.

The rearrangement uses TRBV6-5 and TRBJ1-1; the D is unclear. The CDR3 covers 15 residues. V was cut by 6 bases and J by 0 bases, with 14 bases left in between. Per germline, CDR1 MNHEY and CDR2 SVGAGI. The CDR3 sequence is CASRVGPLVNTEAFF. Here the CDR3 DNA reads TGTGCCAGCAGGGTAGGACCACTAGTGAACACTGAAGCTTTCTTT.

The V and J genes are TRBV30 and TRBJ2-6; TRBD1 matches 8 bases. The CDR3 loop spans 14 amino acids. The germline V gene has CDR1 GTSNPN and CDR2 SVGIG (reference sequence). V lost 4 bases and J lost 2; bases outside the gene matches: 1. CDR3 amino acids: CAWTGGAGANVLTF. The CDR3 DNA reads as TGTGCCTGGACAGGGGGCGCTGGGGCCAACGTCCTGACTTTC.

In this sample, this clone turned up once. The CDR3 region is CASSAQGLAGGKNEQFF. The CDR3 DNA reads as TGTGCCAGCAGTGCTCAAGGGTTAGCGGGAGGTAAAAATGAGCAGTTCTTC. The chain combines TRBV6-4 with TRBJ2-1; 10 bases agree with TRBD2. The J segment lost 7 bases and the V segment lost 4 bases, leaving 13 bases of the junction unmatched. This CDR3 has 17 residues. The V gene's germline CDR1 is MRHNA and CDR2 SNTAGT.

The CDR3 sequence: CASSTRQYNNEQFF. The CDR3 region has the DNA TGTGCCAGCAGCACCCGACAGTACAACAATGAGCAGTTCTTC. The rearrangement uses TRBV7-8 and TRBJ2-1; weak D call: TRBD1 (5 bases). Trimming left V 5 bases short and J 5 bases short, with 13 bases between. CDR3 length: 14 residues. The germline gives CDR1 SGHVS, CDR2 FQNEAQ.

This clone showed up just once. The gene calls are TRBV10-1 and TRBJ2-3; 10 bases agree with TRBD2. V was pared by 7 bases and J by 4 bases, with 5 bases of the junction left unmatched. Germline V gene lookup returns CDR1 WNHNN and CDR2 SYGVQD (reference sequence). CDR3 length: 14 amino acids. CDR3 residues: CASTSGGAADTQYF. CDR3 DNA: TGCGCCAGCACCAGCGGGGGGGCCGCAGATACGCAGTATTTT.

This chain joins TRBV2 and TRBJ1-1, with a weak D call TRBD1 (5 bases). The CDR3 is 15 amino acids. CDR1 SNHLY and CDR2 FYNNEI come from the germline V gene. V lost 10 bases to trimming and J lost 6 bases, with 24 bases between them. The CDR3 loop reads CATVDGGRLDSEAFF. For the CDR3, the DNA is TGTGCCACCGTAGACGGGGGTCGTCTTGACTCTGAAGCTTTCTTT. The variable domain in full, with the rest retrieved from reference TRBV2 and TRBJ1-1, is EPEVTQTPSHQVTQMGQEVILRCVPISNHLYFYWYRQILGQKVEFLVSFYNNEISEKSEIFDDQFSVERPDGSNFTLKIRSTKLEDSAMYFCATVDGGRLDSEAFFGQGTRLTVV.

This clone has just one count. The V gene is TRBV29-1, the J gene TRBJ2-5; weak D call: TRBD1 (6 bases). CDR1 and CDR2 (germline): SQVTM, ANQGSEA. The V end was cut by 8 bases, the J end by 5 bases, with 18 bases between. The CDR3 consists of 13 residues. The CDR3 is CSYSAIQGETQYF. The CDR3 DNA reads TGCAGCTATTCGGCGATCCAGGGGGAGACCCAGTACTTC.

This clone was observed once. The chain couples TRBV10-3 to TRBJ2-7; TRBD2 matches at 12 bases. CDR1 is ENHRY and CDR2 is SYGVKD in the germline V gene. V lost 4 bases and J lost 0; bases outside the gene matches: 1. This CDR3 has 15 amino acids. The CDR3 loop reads CAISATSGSSYEQYF. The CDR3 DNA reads TGTGCCATCAGTGCGACTAGCGGGAGCTCCTACGAGCAGTACTTC.

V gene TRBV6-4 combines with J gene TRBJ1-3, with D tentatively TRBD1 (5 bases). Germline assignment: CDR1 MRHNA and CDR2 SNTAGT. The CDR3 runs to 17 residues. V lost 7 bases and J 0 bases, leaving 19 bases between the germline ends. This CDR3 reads CASTDKGRWLSGNTIYF. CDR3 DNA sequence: TGTGCCAGCACCGACAAGGGGCGGTGGCTCTCTGGAAACACCATATATTTT.

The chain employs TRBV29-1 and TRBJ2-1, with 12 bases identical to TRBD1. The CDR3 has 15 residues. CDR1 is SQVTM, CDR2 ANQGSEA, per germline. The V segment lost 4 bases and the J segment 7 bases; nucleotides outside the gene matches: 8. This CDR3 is CSVAHSGQGANEQFF. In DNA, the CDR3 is TGCAGCGTTGCCCATTCGGGACAGGGGGCGAATGAGCAGTTCTTC.

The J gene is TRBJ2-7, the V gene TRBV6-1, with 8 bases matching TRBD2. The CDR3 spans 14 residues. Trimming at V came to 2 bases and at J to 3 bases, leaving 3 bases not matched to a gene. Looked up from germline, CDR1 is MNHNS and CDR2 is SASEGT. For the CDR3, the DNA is TGTGCCAGCAGTGAACCGGGGGGGGACTACGAGCAGTACTTC. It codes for CASSEPGGDYEQYF.

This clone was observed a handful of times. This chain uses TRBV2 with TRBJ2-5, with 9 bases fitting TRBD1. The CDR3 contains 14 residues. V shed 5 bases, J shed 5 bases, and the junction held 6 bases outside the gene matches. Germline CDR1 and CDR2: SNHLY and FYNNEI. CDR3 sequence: CASSSDRGKETQYF. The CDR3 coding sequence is TGTGCCAGCAGTTCTGACAGGGGGAAGGAGACCCAGTACTTC.

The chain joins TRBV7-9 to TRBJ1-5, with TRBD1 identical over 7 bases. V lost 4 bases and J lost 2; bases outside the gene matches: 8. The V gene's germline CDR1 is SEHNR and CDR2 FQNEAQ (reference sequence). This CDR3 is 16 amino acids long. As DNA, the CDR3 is TGTGCCAGCAGCTCAGCGGACAGGAACGGCAATCAGCCCCAGCATTTT. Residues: CASSSADRNGNQPQHF.

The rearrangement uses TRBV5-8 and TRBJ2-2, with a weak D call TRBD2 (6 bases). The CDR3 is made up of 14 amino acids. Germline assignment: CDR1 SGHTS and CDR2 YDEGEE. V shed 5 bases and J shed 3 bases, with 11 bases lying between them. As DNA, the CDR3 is TGTGCCAGCAGGTGGAGGGAGCACACCGGGGAGCTGTTTTTT. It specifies CASRWREHTGELFF.

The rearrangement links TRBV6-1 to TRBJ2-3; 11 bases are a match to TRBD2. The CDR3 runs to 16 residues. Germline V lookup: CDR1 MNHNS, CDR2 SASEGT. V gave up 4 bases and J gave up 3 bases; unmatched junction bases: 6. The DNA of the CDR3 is TGTGCCAGCAGTGTTTATAGCGGGAGGGAAACAGATACGCAGTATTTT. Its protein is CASSVYSGRETDTQYF.

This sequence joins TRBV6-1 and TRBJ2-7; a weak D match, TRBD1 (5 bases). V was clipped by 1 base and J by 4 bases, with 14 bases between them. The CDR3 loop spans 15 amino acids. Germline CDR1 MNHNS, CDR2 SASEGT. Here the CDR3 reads CASSEGPGQIYEQYF. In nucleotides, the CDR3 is TGTGCCAGCAGTGAAGGGCCCGGACAAATTTACGAGCAGTACTTC.

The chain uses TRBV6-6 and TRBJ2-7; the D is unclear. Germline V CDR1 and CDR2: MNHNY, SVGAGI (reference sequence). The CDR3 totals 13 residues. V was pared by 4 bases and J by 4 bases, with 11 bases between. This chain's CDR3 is CASSSLTEYEQYF. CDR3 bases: TGTGCCAGCAGTTCCCTGACGGAGTACGAGCAGTACTTC.

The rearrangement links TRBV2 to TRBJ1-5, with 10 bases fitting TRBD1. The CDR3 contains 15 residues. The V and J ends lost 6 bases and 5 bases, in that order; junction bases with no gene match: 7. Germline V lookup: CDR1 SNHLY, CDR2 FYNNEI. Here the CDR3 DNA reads TGTGCCAGCAGGGGCTTGGACAGGGGGGATCAGCCCCAGCATTTT. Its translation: CASRGLDRGDQPQHF.

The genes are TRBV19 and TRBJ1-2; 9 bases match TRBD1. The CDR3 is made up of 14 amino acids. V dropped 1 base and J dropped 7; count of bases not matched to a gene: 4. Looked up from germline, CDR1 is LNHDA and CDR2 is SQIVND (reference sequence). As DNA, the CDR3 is TGTGCCAGTAGTATAGGACGACAGGGGGGTGGCTACACCTTC. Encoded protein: CASSIGRQGGGYTF.

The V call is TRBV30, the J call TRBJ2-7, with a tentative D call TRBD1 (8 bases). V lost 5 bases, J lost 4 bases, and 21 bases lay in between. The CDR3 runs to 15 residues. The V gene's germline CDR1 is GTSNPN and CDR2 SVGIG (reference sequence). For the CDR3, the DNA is TGTGCCTGGGGTACCCGCAACAGGGGGGGATACGAGCAGTACTTC. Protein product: CAWGTRNRGGYEQYF.

The CDR3 DNA is TGTGCCAGCAGCCCTTCTAGCGGGATCATCACCGGGGAGCTGTTTTTT. It specifies CASSPSSGIITGELFF. This chain uses TRBV27 with TRBJ2-2, with 9 nucleotides matching TRBD2. Germline CDR1 is MNHEY and CDR2 is SMNVEV (reference sequence). J lost 4 bases, V lost 6 bases, and 9 bases had no gene match. The CDR3 consists of 16 residues.

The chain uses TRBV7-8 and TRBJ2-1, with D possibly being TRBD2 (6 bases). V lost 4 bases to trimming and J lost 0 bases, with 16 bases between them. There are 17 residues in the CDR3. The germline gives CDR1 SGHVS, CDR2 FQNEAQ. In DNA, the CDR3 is TGTGCCAGCAGCTATGGGGTCCTAGCGAGCTCCTACAATGAGCAGTTCTTC. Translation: CASSYGVLASSYNEQFF.

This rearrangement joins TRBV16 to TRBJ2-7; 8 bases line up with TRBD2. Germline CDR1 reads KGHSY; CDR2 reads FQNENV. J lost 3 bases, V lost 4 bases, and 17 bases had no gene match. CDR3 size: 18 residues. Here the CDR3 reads CASSRSLPGVAGSYEQYF. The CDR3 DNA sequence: TGTGCCAGCAGCCGGTCCCTCCCCGGGGTAGCGGGGAGCTACGAGCAGTACTTC.